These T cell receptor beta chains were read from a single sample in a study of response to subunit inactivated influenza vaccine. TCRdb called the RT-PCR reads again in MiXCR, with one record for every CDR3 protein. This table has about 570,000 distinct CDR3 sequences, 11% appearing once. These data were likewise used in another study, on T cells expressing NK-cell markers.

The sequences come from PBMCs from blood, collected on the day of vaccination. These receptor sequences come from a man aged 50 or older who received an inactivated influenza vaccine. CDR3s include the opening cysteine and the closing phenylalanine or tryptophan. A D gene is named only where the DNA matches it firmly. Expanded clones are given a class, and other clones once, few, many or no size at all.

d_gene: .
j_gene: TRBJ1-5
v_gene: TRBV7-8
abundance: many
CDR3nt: TGTGCCAGCAGCTCTGGGTTTGTGCAGCCCCAGCATTTT
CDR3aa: CASSSGFVQPQHF

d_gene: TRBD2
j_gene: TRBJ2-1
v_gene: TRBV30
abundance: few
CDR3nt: TGTGCCTGGAGTGTACGTGGAGCGGGAAGACTAAGTGAGCAGTTCTTC
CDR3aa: CAWSVRGAGRLSEQFF

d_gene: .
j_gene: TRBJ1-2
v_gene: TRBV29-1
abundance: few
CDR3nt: TGCAGCGGAGAGACAAGTTCTAACTATGGCTACACCTTC
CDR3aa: CSGETSSNYGYTF

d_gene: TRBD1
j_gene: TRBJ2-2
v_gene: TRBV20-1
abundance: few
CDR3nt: TGCAGTGCTAGAGACCGGGACAGGGGGAGTTGGTTTGGGGAATCCGGGGAGCTGTTTTTT
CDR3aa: CSARDRDRGSWFGESGELFF

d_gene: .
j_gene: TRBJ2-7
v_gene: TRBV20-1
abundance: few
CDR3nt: TGCAGTGCTTCACCCCCGGGACACGGACTATACGAGCAGTACTTC
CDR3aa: CSASPPGHGLYEQYF

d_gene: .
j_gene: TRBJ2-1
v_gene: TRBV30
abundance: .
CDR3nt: TGTGCCTGGAGTGTACCCCAAGCGGCTCGTGGGCAGTTCTTC
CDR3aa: CAWSVPQAARGQFF

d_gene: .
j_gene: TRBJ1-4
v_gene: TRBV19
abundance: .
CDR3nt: TGTGCCAGTACCCGGACAGCCTATGAAAAACTGTTTTTT
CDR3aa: CASTRTAYEKLFF

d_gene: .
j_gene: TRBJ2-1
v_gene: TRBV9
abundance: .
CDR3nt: TGTTCCAGCAGCGTAGACCCGGGGGTGTCCTACAATGAGCAGTTCTTC
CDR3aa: CSSSVDPGVSYNEQFF

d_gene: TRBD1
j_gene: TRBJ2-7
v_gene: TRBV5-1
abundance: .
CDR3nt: TGCGCCAGCAGCTTGGGCGACAGGGCCACTCGAATCAACTACGAGCAGTACTTC
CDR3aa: CASSLGDRATRINYEQYF

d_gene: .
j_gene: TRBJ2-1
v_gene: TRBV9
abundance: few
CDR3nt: TGTGCCAGCAGCCCCCACCGACGTATAAGCTCCTACAATGAGCAGTTCTTC
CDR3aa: CASSPHRRISSYNEQFF

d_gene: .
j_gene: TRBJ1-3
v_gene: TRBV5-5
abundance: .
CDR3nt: TGTGCCAGCAGCTTCACACCATACTCTGGAAACACCATATATTTT
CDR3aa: CASSFTPYSGNTIYF

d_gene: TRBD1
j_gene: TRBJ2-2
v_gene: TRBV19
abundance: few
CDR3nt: TGTGCCAGTAGTATGTCCAGGGGGCCCACCGGGGAGCTGTTTTTT
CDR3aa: CASSMSRGPTGELFF

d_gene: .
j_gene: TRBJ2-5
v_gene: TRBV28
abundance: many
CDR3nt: TGTGCCAGCATAGGGGTCCAAGAGACCCAGTACTTC
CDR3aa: CASIGVQETQYF

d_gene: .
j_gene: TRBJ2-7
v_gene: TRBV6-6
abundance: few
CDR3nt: TGTGCCAGCGGACAGCTCCCGTCCTACGAGCAGTACTTC
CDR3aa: CASGQLPSYEQYF

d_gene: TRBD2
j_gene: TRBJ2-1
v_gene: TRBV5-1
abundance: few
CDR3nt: TGCGCCAGCAGCACGGGACTAGCGGGAGCTGAGCAGTTCTTC
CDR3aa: CASSTGLAGAEQFF

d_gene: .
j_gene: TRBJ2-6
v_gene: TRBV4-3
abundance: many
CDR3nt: TGCGCCAGCAGCCAAGATATAGTGACATCCAACGTCCTGACTTTC
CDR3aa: CASSQDIVTSNVLTF

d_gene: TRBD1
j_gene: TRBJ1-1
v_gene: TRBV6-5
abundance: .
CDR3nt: TGTGCCAGCAGTTACTCAAAGAGACAGGGGGCGAAAGTTTTCTTT
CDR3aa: CASSYSKRQGAKVFF

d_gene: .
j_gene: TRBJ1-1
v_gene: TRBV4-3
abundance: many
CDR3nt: TGCGCCAGCAGCCCACATTACAGGGAGACTGAAGCTTTCTTT
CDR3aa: CASSPHYRETEAFF

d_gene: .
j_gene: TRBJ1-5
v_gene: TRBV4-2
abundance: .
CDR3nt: TGTGCCAGCAGCCAAGGAGGAAGGAGTCAGCCCCAGCATTTT
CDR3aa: CASSQGGRSQPQHF

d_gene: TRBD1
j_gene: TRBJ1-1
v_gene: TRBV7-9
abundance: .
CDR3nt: TGTGCCAGCAGCAAAAACAGGGGAGGCACTGAAGCTTTCTTT
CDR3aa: CASSKNRGGTEAFF

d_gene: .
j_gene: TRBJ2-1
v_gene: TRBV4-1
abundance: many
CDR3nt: TGCGCCAGCAGCCAAGGAGCGGTTGCGCATAATGAGCAGTTCTTC
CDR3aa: CASSQGAVAHNEQFF

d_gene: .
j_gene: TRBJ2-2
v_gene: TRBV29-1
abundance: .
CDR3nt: TGCAGCGTTGAAGATTTATCAAGGACCACCAACATCGGGGAGCTGTTTTTT
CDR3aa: CSVEDLSRTTNIGELFF

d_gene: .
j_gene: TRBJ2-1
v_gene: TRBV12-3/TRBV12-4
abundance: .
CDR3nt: TGTGCCAGCAGTAATGGACTCGGCCAGCATGAGCAGTTCTTC
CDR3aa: CASSNGLGQHEQFF

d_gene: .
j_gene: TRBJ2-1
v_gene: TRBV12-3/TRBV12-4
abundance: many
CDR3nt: TGTGCCAGCAGTTTACAAGGGGGGGGTGAGCAGTTCTTC
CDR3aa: CASSLQGGGEQFF

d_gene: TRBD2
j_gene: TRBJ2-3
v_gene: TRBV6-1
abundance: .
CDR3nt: TGTGCCAGCAATGAACTAGCGAGCGGCACAGATACGCAGTATTTT
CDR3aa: CASNELASGTDTQYF

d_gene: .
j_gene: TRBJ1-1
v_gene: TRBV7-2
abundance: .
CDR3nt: TGTGCCAGCACCCTCAGGGCGACGGCTGAAGCTTTCTTT
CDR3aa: CASTLRATAEAFF

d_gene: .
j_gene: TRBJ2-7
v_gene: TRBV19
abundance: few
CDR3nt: TGTGCCAGTAGTCCCCACCTTGCTTACGAGCAGTACTTC
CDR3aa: CASSPHLAYEQYF

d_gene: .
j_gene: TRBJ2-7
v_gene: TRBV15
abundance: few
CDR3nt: TGTGCCACCAGCAGAGATTACGACCCGGCGACAGGCATCTCCAGGCAGTACTTC
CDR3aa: CATSRDYDPATGISRQYF

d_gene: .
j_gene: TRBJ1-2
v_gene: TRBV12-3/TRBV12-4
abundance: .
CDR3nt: TGTGCCAGCAGCGAGGACAGTTATGGCTACACCTTC
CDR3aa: CASSEDSYGYTF

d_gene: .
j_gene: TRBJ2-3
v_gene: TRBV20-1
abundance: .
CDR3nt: TGCAGTGCTAGAGCGTCGGGAGTCGGCAGAACAGATACGCAGTATTTT
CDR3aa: CSARASGVGRTDTQYF

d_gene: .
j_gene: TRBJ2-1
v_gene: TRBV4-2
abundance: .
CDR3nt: TGTGCCAGCAGCCAAGAACTAGTCCCCAATGAGCAGTTCTTC
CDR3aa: CASSQELVPNEQFF